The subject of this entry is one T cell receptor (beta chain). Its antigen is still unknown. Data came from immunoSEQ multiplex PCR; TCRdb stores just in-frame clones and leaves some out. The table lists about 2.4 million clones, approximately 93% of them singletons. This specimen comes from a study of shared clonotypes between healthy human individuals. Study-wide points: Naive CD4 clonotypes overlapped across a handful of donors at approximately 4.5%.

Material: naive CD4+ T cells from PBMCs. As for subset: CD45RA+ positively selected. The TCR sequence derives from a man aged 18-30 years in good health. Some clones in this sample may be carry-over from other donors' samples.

The CDR3 region has the DNA TGTGCCAGCACCGGCACTGGGAGGTCGCAGTATTTT. Amino acids: CASTGTGRSQYF. This chain links TRBV6-5 with TRBJ2-3; tentatively, D is TRBD2 (6 bases). Between the trimmed V and J ends, which lost 7 bases and 10 bases, there was a span of 15 bases. The germline V gene has CDR1 MNHEY and CDR2 SVGAGI. The CDR3 covers 12 residues.